The 8 T cell receptor beta chains given below trace back to one sample, sequenced in a study of STAT5B mutations in CD4+ large granular lymphocyte leukemia. Profiling relied on immunoSEQ multiplex PCR, and the TCRdb table lists in-frame clones only, not all of them. The table lists under 30,000 clones, about four fifths of them singletons, with approximately 3.3% in the top ten. Sequences were obtained from CD4+ T cells from blood buffy coats. Every receptor here comes from a human donor in good health.

This clone came up a few times. This chain joins TRBV7-9 and TRBJ2-2; D possibly corresponds to TRBD1 (5 bases). Germline V gene data show CDR1 as SEHNR and CDR2 as FQNEAQ (reference sequence). This CDR3 comprises 13 residues. Trimming pared 1 base from V and 6 bases from J, leaving 6 bases between. DNA of the CDR3: TGTGCCAGCAGCTTAGAAGGGGCCGGGGAGCTGTTTTTT. The encoded protein is CASSLEGAGELFF.

The chain joins TRBV10-3 to TRBJ1-1, with 7 bases identical to TRBD1. This CDR3 region has 16 residues. Germline-derived CDR1 and CDR2 are ENHRY and SYGVKD. V was pared by 6 bases and J by 0 bases, with 10 bases of the junction left unmatched. DNA for the CDR3: TGTGCCATCAGGTCCGGGACAGTCGATATGAACACTGAAGCTTTCTTT. Translation: CAIRSGTVDMNTEAFF.

The chain uses TRBV2 and TRBJ2-2, with D possibly matching TRBD2 (6 bases). This CDR3 region has 14 residues. V dropped 4 bases and J dropped 7 bases, with 13 bases sitting between them. Germline V gene sequence: CDR1 SNHLY, CDR2 FYNNEI. The CDR3 nucleotides read TGTGCCAGCAGTGCCCGGGAGAGAGGCGGGGAGCTGTTTTTT. Its protein is CASSARERGGELFF.

Only a few counts were recorded for this clone. The rearrangement links TRBV2 to TRBJ1-4, with 8 bases aligning to TRBD1. V lost 6 bases, J lost 7 bases, and 7 bases stayed unmatched. Germline CDR1 and CDR2: SNHLY and FYNNEI. This CDR3 is built from 14 residues. The CDR3 sequence: CASSAGTGPEKLFF. CDR3 DNA sequence: TGTGCCAGCAGCGCCGGGACAGGCCCTGAAAAACTGTTTTTT.

This clone has just a few counts. This rearrangement joins TRBV5-1 to TRBJ1-1, with D tentatively TRBD1 (5 bases). V was shortened by 2 bases and J by 5 bases, with 10 bases between the two germline ends. The CDR3 runs to 13 residues. Germline V gene data show CDR1 as SGHRS and CDR2 as YFSETQ. CDR3 sequence: CASSFGGETEAFF. The CDR3 region has the DNA TGCGCCAGCAGCTTCGGGGGAGAGACTGAAGCTTTCTTT.

V and J are TRBV6-1 and TRBJ2-7; no clear D gene. The CDR3 is 11 residues long. V was shortened by 6 bases and J by 2 bases, with 5 bases between the two germline ends. Germline V gene lookup returns CDR1 MNHNS and CDR2 SASEGT. For the CDR3, the DNA is TGTGCCAGCAGCCACACCTACGAGCAGTACTTC. Translated: CASSHTYEQYF.

The rearrangement joins TRBV7-6 to TRBJ1-5; tentatively, D is TRBD1 (5 bases). V was trimmed by 5 bases and J by 0 bases, leaving 11 bases between them. The CDR3 spans 15 residues. CDR1 SGHVS and CDR2 FNYEAQ come from the germline V gene. The CDR3: CASSQDIHSNQPQHF. The CDR3 bases are TGTGCCAGCAGCCAGGACATTCATAGCAATCAGCCCCAGCATTTT.

The DNA of the CDR3 is TGCGCCAGCAGCTTCGGGGGTAATGAGCAGTTCTTC. Protein sequence: CASSFGGNEQFF. The V gene is TRBV5-1, the J gene TRBJ2-1, with a tentative D call TRBD2 (6 bases). V lost 2 bases and J lost 7, with 7 bases in between. The CDR3 extends over 12 amino acids. CDR1 is SGHRS and CDR2 is YFSETQ in the germline V gene.